Shown below are 10 T cell receptor beta chains from a single sample sequenced in a study of shared clonotypes between healthy human individuals. This table comes from immunoSEQ multiplex PCR, and its TCRdb copy is limited to in-frame clones, with some not included. The data show about 660,000 clones, under 80% seen once. Sequencing was performed on memory CD4+ T cells sorted from blood. The sample's subset: CD45RA-negative fraction. The source of these receptors is a woman aged 25 to 39 in good health.

As regards this clone: Other nucleotide sequences from this sample produce the same CDR3. The V and J genes are TRBV29-1 and TRBJ2-5, with D maybe TRBD2 (6 bases). This CDR3 spans 12 amino acids. Germline V gene data show CDR1 as SQVTM and CDR2 as ANQGSEA. V lost 5 bases and J 5 bases, leaving 12 bases between the germline ends. Here the CDR3 reads CSVRAGSETQYF. CDR3 sequence (DNA): TGCAGCGTTCGGGCGGGGTCGGAGACCCAGTACTTC.

The V gene is TRBV25-1, the J gene TRBJ1-5; tentatively, D is TRBD1 (6 bases). The germline V gene encodes CDR1 MGHDK and CDR2 SYGVNS. This CDR3 has 17 amino acids. Trimming took 1 base from V and 5 from J, leaving 18 bases between them. DNA for the CDR3: TGTGCCAGCAGTGAATCCACCGCAGGGGACGCCTATCAGCCCCAGCATTTT. Translated, it gives CASSESTAGDAYQPQHF.

This sequence joins TRBV18 and TRBJ1-1, with 8 bases that match TRBD1. Trimming at V came to 6 bases and at J to 1 base, leaving 7 bases not matched to a gene. CDR1 is KGHSH, CDR2 LQKENI, per germline. There are 15 residues in the CDR3. The CDR3 here is CASSRGQGENTEAFF. The CDR3 region has the DNA TGTGCCAGCTCCAGAGGACAGGGAGAGAACACTGAAGCTTTCTTT.

The table lists this clone with a count of one. This may stem from a read error, because a much larger clone lies one nucleotide away. The rearrangement joins TRBV7-6 to TRBJ2-6; the D gene is possibly TRBD1 (6 bases). The ends were cut back, 5 bases at V and 11 bases at J, with 10 bases in the middle. There are 12 residues in the CDR3. From germline, CDR1 is SGHVS and CDR2 FNYEAQ. Here the CDR3 reads CASSITGHVLTF. The CDR3 DNA follows: TGTGCCAGCAGCATCACAGGGCACGTCCTGACTTTC.

This clone was observed a handful of times. Other DNA sequences in the same sample also yield this CDR3. The chain joins TRBV29-1 to TRBJ2-3; D perhaps matches TRBD1 (5 bases). The CDR3 extends over 12 amino acids. V was shortened by 4 bases and J by 3 bases, with 8 bases between the two germline ends. Looked up from germline, CDR1 is SQVTM and CDR2 is ANQGSEA. DNA of the CDR3: TGCAGCGTTGTAAGGGGAACAGATACGCAGTATTTT. Translation: CSVVRGTDTQYF.

This clone was seen a single time. V is TRBV27 and J is TRBJ2-3, with D possibly matching TRBD1 (6 bases). Germline V lookup: CDR1 MNHEY, CDR2 SMNVEV (reference sequence). This CDR3 comprises 16 residues. V was shortened by 6 bases and J by 5 bases, with 21 bases between the two germline ends. The CDR3, as DNA: TGTGCCAGCAGCTCAGCCAGGGGCGATAGGGGAGATACGCAGTATTTT. Amino acids: CASSSARGDRGDTQYF.

This chain links TRBV5-6 with TRBJ2-6; D gene uncertain. V lost 3 bases, J lost 1 base, and 5 bases lay in between. Germline V gene lookup returns CDR1 SGHDT and CDR2 YYEEEE. The CDR3 has 14 residues. The CDR3 protein is CASSSTSGANVLTF. The CDR3 nucleotides read TGTGCCAGCAGCTCCACTTCTGGGGCCAACGTCCTGACTTTC.

The chain joins TRBV21-1 to TRBJ1-1. TRBV21-1 is a pseudogene. The CDR3 sequence is 14 residues long. CDR3 amino acids: CASSIGHRNTEAFF. The CDR3 DNA follows: TGTGCCAGCAGCATAGGCCATCGAAACACTGAAGCTTTCTTT.

In its sample, this clone was seen a few times. The chain links TRBV10-3 to TRBJ1-2; D ambiguous. CDR1 is ENHRY, CDR2 SYGVKD, per germline. The CDR3 is 13 amino acids. V was shortened by 2 bases and J by 2 bases, with 6 bases between the two germline ends. CDR3 amino acids: CAISEDKNYGYTF. In nucleotides, the CDR3 is TGTGCCATCAGTGAGGACAAGAACTATGGCTACACCTTC.

This rearrangement joins TRBV5-1 to TRBJ2-7; TRBD2 matches at 8 bases. The germline gives CDR1 SGHRS, CDR2 YFSETQ. The CDR3 loop spans 15 amino acids. Trimming took 4 bases from V and 4 from J; bases not matched to a gene: 10. The CDR3 protein is CASSTGLDGGYEQYF. The CDR3 DNA reads TGCGCCAGCAGCACGGGACTAGATGGAGGGTACGAGCAGTACTTC.